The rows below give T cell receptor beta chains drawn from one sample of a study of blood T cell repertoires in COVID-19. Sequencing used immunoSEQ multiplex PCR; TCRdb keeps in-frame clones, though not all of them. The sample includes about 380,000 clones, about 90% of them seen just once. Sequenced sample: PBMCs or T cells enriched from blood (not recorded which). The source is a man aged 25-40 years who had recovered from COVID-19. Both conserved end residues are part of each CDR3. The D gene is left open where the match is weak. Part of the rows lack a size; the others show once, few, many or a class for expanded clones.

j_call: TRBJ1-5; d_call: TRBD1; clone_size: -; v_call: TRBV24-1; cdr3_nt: TGTGCCACCAGTGATTCAGACAGGGTGAGCAATCAGCCCCAGCATTTT; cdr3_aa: CATSDSDRVSNQPQHF
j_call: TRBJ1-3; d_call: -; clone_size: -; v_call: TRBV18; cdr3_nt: TGTGCCAGCTCACCGGGCCTCAGCTCTGGAAACACCATATATTTT; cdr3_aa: CASSPGLSSGNTIYF
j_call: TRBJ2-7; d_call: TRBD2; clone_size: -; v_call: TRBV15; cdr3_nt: TGTGCCACCAGCATCCTAGCGGGGGGCACGAAGATCTCCTACGAGCAGTACTTC; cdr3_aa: CATSILAGGTKISYEQYF
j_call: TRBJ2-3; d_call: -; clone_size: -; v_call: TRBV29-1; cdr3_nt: TGCAGCGTTGACCGGGATGCTCCCACAGATACGCAGTATTTT; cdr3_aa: CSVDRDAPTDTQYF
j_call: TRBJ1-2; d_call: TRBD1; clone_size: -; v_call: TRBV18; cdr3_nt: TGTGCCAGCTCGGGGACAGGGAACAACTATGGCTACACCTTC; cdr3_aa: CASSGTGNNYGYTF
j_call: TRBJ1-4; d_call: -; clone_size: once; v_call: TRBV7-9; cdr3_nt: TGTGCCAGCAGCCGCGGGCCCTCAACTAATGAAAAACTGTTTTTT; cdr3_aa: CASSRGPSTNEKLFF
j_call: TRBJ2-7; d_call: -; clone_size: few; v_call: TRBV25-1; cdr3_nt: TGTGCCAGCTGGGCCCAGAGTGATGGTTTC; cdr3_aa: CASWAQSDGF
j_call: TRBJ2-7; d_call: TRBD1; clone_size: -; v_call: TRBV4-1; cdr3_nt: TGCGCCAGCAGCCAAGCCGGGACAGGGGCCTACGAGCAGTACTTC; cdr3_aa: CASSQAGTGAYEQYF
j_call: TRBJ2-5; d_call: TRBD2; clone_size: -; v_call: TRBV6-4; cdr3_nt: TGTGCCAGCCTCACGAGAGATTGGACTAGCGGGCAAGAGACCCAGTACTTC; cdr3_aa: CASLTRDWTSGQETQYF
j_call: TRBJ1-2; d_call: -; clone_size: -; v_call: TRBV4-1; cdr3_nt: TGCGCCAGCAGCCAAGGCGGACTTACCAGCTACACCTTC; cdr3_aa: CASSQGGLTSYTF
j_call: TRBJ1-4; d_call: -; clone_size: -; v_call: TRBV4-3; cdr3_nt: TGCGCCAGCAGCCAAGGCCGGGCTAATGAAAAACTGTTTTTT; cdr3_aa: CASSQGRANEKLFF
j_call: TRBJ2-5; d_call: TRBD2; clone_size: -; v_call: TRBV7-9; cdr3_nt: TGTGCCAGCAGACTTAGCGGGGGGGAAGAGACCCAGTACTTC; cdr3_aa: CASRLSGGEETQYF
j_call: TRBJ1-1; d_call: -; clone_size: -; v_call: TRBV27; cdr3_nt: TGTGCCAGCAGTTTGACCCCGAGGACTGAAGCTTTCTTT; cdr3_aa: CASSLTPRTEAFF
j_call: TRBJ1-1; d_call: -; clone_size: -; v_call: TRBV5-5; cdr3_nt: TGTGCCAGCAGCTTGTCAGGCAGATCAGAAGGCACTGAAGCTTTCTTT; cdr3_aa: CASSLSGRSEGTEAFF
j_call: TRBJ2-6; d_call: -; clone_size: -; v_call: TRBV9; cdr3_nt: TGTGCCAGCAGCAAGGGGTCTGGGGCCAACGTCCTGACTTTC; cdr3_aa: CASSKGSGANVLTF
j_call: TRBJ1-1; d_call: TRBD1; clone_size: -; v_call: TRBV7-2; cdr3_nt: TGTGCCAGCAGCCCTAGACAGGGGATGAGCACTGAAGCTTTCTTT; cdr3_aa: CASSPRQGMSTEAFF
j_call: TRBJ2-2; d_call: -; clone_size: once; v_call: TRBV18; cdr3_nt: TGTGCCAGTTTCCAGGGTAACGATGTCGGGGAGCTGTTTTTT; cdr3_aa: CASFQGNDVGELFF
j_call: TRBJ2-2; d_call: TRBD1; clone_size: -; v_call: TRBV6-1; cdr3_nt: TGTGCCAGCAGTGAAGCGGGACAGGGGGTTAACACCGGGGAGCTGTTTTTT; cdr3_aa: CASSEAGQGVNTGELFF
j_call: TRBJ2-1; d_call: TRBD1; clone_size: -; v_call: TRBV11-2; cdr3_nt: TGTGCCAGCAGCTCCGATGGGGGACAGGGCCGGAGGGATGAGCAGTTCTTC; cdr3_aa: CASSSDGGQGRRDEQFF
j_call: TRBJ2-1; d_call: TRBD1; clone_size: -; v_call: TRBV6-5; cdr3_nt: TGTGCCAGCACCCTAGGACAGGGATATCCGAATGAGCAGTTCTTC; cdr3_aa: CASTLGQGYPNEQFF
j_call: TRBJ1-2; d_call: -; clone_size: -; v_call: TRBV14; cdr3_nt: TGTGCCAGCAGCCCAGGACAGATCTGGTCTAGCAAGGAAGGCTACACCTTC; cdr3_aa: CASSPGQIWSSKEGYTF
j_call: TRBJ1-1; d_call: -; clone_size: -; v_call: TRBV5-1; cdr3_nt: TGCGCCAGCAGCTTGGGGCTCGAGAACACTGAAGCTTTCTTT; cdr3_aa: CASSLGLENTEAFF
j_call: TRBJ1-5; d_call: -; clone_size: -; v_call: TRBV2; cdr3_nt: TGTGCCAGCAGTGAAGGGGCAGGGATTTACAATCAGCCCCAGCATTTT; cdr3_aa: CASSEGAGIYNQPQHF
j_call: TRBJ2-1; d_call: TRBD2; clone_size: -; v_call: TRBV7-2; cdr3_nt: TGTGCCAGCAGCATCTGGACTAGCGGGGGGTCTTACAATGAGCAGTTCTTC; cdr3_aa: CASSIWTSGGSYNEQFF
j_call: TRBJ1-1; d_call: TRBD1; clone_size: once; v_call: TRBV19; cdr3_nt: TGTGCCAGTAGTCCAATCCCGGGACAGGGGGCTTTCTTT; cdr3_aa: CASSPIPGQGAFF
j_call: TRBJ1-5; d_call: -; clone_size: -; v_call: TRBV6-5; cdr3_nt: TGTGCCAGCAGGCTCGGAGGCAATCAGCCCCAGCATTTT; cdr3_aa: CASRLGGNQPQHF
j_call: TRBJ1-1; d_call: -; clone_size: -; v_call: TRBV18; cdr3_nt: TGTGCCAGCTCACCTGGCAGGGGCCAGAACACTGAAGCTTTCTTT; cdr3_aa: CASSPGRGQNTEAFF
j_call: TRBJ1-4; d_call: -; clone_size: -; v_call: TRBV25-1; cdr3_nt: TGTGCCAGCAGTTCCCAGGGGAGAACTAATGAAAAACTGTTTTTT; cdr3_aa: CASSSQGRTNEKLFF
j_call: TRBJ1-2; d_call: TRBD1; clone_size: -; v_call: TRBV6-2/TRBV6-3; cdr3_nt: TGTGCCAGCAGTTACGACGGTATCACAGGGGGCCTCTATGGCTACACCTTC; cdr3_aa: CASSYDGITGGLYGYTF
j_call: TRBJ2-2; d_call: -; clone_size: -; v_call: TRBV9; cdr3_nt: TGTGCCAGCAGCGTAATCCGGGACACCGGGGAGCTGTTTTTT; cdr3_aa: CASSVIRDTGELFF
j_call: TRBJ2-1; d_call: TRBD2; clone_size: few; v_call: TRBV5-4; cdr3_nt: TGTGCCAGCAGCTCCGGACTAGCGGGGGCCCGCGCGTATGAGCAGTTCTTC; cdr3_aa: CASSSGLAGARAYEQFF
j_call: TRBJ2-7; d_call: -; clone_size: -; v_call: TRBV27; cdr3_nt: TGTGCCAGCAGCCTACAGGGTGTCTCCTACGAGCAGTACTTC; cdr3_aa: CASSLQGVSYEQYF
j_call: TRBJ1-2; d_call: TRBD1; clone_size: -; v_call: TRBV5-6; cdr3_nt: TGTGCCAGCAGCCTTGGACAGGGGGGTTACTATGGCTACACCTTC; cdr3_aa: CASSLGQGGYYGYTF
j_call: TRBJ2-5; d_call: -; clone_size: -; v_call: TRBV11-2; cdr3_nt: TGTGCCAGCAGCTTAGAATTTGCGAATCAAGAGACCCAGTACTTC; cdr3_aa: CASSLEFANQETQYF
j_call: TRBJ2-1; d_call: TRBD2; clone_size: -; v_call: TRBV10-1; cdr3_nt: TGCGCCAGCAGTCCCGGGACTAGCGGCTACAATGAGCAGTTCTTC; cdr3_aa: CASSPGTSGYNEQFF
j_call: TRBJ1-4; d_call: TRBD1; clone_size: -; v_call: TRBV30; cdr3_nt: TGTGCCTGGAGTCCAGAACAGGGGGCGACTAATGAAAAACTGTTTTTT; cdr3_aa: CAWSPEQGATNEKLFF
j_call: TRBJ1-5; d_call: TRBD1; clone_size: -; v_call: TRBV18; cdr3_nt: TGTGCCAGCGCAGGGGGTTATAGCAATCAGCCCCAGCATTTT; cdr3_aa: CASAGGYSNQPQHF
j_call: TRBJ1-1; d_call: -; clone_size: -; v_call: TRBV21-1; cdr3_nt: TGTGCCAGCAGCAAAGGGTTCTCAGGAAACACTGAAGCTTTCTTT; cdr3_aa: CASSKGFSGNTEAFF
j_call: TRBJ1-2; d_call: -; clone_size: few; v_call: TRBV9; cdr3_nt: TGTGCCAGCAGCGTAGAGGGGTTTCGTGGCTACACCTTC; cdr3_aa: CASSVEGFRGYTF
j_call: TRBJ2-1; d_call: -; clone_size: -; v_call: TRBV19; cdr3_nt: TGTGCCAGTAGTACCAGTGGGGAGTACAATGAGCAGTTCTTC; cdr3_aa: CASSTSGEYNEQFF
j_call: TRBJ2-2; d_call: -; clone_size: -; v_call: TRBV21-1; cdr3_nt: TGTGCCAGCAGCAAAGTGGTTTCAAGATTAGCGGGGATGTCGGGGGAGCTGTTTTTT; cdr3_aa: CASSKVVSRLAGMSGELFF
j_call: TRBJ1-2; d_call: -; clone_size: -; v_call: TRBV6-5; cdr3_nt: TGTGCCACTCTAGCCGGGACACAAGCTAACTATGGCTACACCTTC; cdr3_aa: CATLAGTQANYGYTF
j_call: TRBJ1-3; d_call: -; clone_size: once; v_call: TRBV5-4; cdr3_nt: TGTGCCAGCAGCTTACCGGGGTCCTCTGGAAACACCATATATTTT; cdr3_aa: CASSLPGSSGNTIYF
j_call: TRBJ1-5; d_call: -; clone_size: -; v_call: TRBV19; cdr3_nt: TGTGCCAGTAGCTCGGACACTTATAGCAATCAGCCCCAGCATTTT; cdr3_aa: CASSSDTYSNQPQHF
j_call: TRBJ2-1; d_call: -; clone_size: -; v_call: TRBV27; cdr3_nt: TGTGCCAGCAGTTTATCGTTTTCAGGGTTCTTTGCAGGCGATGAGCAGTTCTTC; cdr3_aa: CASSLSFSGFFAGDEQFF
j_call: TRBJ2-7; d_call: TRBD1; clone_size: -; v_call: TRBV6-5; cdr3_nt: TGTGCCAGCAGCTATAGCAGGGGGCCGGGGGAGCAGTACTTC; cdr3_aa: CASSYSRGPGEQYF
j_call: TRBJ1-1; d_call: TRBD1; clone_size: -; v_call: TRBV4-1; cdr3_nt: TGCGCCAGCAGCTCCAAGGGGGCCGAAGCTTTCTTT; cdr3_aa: CASSSKGAEAFF
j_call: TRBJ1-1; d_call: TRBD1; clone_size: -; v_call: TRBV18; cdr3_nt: TGTGCCAGCTCACCAGCCAGGGGGCGGATAATGAACACTGAAGCTTTCTTT; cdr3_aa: CASSPARGRIMNTEAFF
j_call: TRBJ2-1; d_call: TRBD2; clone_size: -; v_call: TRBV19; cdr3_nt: TGTGCCAGTAGCGACAGACTAGCGGCTAATGGGGAGCAGTTCTTC; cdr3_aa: CASSDRLAANGEQFF
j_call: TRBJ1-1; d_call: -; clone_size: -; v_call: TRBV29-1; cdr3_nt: TGCAGCGGGCACAGGACCATGAACACTGAAGCTTTCTTT; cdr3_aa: CSGHRTMNTEAFF